These 10 T cell receptor beta chains came from one sample sequenced in a study of blood T cell repertoires in COVID-19. Clones were sequenced by immunoSEQ multiplex PCR, and TCRdb holds only the in-frame ones, with some missing. The sample has 52,000 or so clones; about 83% are singletons. The source material was peripheral blood. Every receptor here comes from a man in his forties with acute or convalescent COVID-19.

The gene calls are TRBV9 and TRBJ1-4; tentatively, D is TRBD1 (6 bases). Germline-derived CDR1 and CDR2 are SGDLS and YYNGEE. V shed 8 bases and J shed 0 bases, with 14 bases lying between them. The CDR3 runs to 15 residues. The CDR3: CASTKTGATNEKLFF. The CDR3 DNA is TGTGCCAGTACCAAGACAGGTGCAACTAATGAAAAACTGTTTTTT.

The chain has TRBV11-2 and TRBJ2-4; possibly TRBD2 for D (6 bases). Trimming removed 1 base at V and 5 bases at J, with 6 bases between. Germline CDR1 reads SGHAT; CDR2 reads FQNNGV. The CDR3 sequence is 13 residues long. Here the CDR3 DNA reads TGTGCCAGCAGCTTAGGGAGGGAAAACATTCAGTACTTC. Its protein product is CASSLGRENIQYF.

A single count supports this clone. CDR3 sequence: CASSISRGSTDTQYF. CDR3 DNA: TGTGCCAGTAGTATCTCCCGGGGAAGCACAGATACGCAGTATTTT. V usage is TRBV19 and J usage is TRBJ2-3, with TRBD2 as a possible D gene (5 bases). The CDR3 runs 15 residues. The V gene lost 3 bases and the J gene lost 0 bases, with 10 bases spanning the gap. Germline CDR1 is LNHDA and CDR2 is SQIVND (reference sequence).

The V call is TRBV6-7, the J call TRBJ2-7; TRBD2 agrees at 10 bases. TRBV6-7 qualifies as an ORF whose function is uncertain. Trimming cost V 5 bases and J 0 bases; bases outside gene matches: 10. The CDR3 consists of 17 residues. CDR3 coding DNA: TGTGCCAGCAGTCTGTGGGCTAGCGGGGGATCCTCCTACGAGCAGTACGTC. As protein: CASSLWASGGSSYEQYV.

The CDR3 loop reads CASSLQISVTQYF. The DNA of the CDR3 is TGTGCCAGCAGCCTCCAGATATCCGTGACCCAGTACTTC. V gene TRBV3-1 (or the pseudogene TRBV3-2) combines with J gene TRBJ2-5; no reliable D call. Germline V CDR1 and CDR2: LGHDT, YNNKEL (reference sequence). The CDR3 spans 13 residues. The V and J ends lost 4 bases and 7 bases respectively, with 13 bases between them.

V is TRBV21-1 and J is TRBJ1-1. TRBV21-1 is a pseudogene segment. This CDR3 is 12 amino acids long. The CDR3: CASNPRVSEAFF. The CDR3 DNA follows: TGTGCCAGCAACCCGAGGGTCTCTGAAGCTTTCTTT.

This chain links TRBV3-1 (or the pseudogene TRBV3-2) with TRBJ2-2, with 10 bases matching TRBD2. The CDR3 extends over 18 amino acids. Per the germline V gene, CDR1 is LGHDT and CDR2 is YNNKEL (reference sequence). Trimming removed 1 base from V and 2 bases from J; junction bases left unmatched: 7. The CDR3 sequence is CASSQVLTSGDNTGELFF. The CDR3 region has the DNA TGTGCCAGCAGCCAAGTTCTTACTAGCGGGGACAACACCGGGGAGCTGTTTTTT.

The gene calls are TRBV20-1 and TRBJ2-3; D unclear. This CDR3 has 12 amino acids. Deletions cut 3 bases from V and 0 bases from J, with 4 bases between. Germline V gene lookup returns CDR1 DFQATT and CDR2 SNEGSKA (reference sequence). CDR3 DNA: TGCAGTGCTAGTACTAGCACAGATACGCAGTATTTT. This gives the protein CSASTSTDTQYF.

The chain has TRBV10-3 and TRBJ2-7, with 7 nucleotides matching TRBD1. The CDR3 runs to 14 residues. V lost 0 bases, J lost 2 bases, and 1 base stayed unmatched. Germline V lookup: CDR1 ENHRY, CDR2 SYGVKD. This CDR3 reads CAISESTGTYEQYF. CDR3 DNA sequence: TGTGCCATCAGTGAGTCGACAGGGACCTACGAGCAGTACTTC.

The chain's CDR3 is CASSLDRKSGYTF. In DNA, the CDR3 is TGTGCCAGCAGCTTAGACAGGAAAAGTGGCTACACCTTC. The chain recombines TRBV7-8 with TRBJ1-2, with D perhaps TRBD1 (5 bases). Trimming stripped 1 base from V and 7 bases from J, with 10 bases between. The CDR3 extends over 13 amino acids. The V gene's germline CDR1 is SGHVS and CDR2 FQNEAQ.